Described below is a single T cell receptor beta chain sequence and its context. The antigen is unknown. Profiling relied on immunoSEQ multiplex PCR, and the TCRdb table lists in-frame clones only, not all of them. The sample lists 150,000 to 200,000 clones, 75% to 90% occurring once. This entry is derived from a study of cytomegalovirus exposure and HLA in healthy donors. Whole-study results and caveats: Rare TCR sequences predominated, though certain public TCRs were found in many donors. CMV antigen specificity of a few CMV-associated chains was confirmed in vitro.

CDR3 length: 18 amino acids. Germline V CDR1 and CDR2: MNHEY, SMNVEV (reference sequence). V lost 5 bases, J lost 2 bases, and 8 bases stayed unmatched. The chain carries TRBV27 and TRBJ2-6; 11 bases are shared with TRBD1. The source is a man younger than 30 in good health and CMV-seropositive. The sample taken for sequencing was PBMCs. This CDR3 is CASSRTGTGGAGANVLTF. CDR3 bases: TGTGCCAGCAGTCGAACCGGGACAGGGGGGGCTGGGGCCAACGTCCTGACTTTC.